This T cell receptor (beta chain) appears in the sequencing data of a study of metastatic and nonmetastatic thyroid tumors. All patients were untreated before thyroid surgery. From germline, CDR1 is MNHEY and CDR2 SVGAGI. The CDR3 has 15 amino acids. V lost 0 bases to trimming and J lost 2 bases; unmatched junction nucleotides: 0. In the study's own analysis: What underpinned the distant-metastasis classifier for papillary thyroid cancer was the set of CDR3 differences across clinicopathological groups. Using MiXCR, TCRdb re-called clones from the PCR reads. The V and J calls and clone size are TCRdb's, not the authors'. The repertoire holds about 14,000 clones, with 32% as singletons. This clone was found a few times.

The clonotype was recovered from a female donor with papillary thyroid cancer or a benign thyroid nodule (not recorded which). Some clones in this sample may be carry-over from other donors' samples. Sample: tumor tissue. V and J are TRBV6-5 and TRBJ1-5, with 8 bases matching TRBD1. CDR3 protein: CASSYSTGGNQPQHF. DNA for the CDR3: TGTGCCAGCAGTTACTCGACAGGGGGCAATCAGCCCCAGCATTTT.